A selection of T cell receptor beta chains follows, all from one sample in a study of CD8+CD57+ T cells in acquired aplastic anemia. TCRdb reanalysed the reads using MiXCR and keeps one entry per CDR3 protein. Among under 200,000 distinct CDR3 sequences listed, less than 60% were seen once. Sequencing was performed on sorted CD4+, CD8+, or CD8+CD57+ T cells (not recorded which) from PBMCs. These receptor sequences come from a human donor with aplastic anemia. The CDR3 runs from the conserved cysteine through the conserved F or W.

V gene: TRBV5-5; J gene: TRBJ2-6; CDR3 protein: CASSLDWHSGANVLTF
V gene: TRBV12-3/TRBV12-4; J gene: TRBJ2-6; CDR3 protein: CASSFSSGANVLTF
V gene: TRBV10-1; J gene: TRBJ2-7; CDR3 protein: CASSDNDRTYEQYF
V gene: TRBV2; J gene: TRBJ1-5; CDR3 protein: CASGREGNQPQHF
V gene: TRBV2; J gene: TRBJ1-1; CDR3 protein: CASSGPGTGNTEAFF
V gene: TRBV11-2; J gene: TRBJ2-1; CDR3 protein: CASSQGQGAFDEQFF
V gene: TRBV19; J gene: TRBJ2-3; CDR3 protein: CASMLAGSDTQYF
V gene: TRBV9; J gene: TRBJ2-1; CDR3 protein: CASSVYTSGYNEQFF
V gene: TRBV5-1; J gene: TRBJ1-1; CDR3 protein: CASSLAGAMNTEAFF
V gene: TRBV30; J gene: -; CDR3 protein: CAWSVGAGETQYF
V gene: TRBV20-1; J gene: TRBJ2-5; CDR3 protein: CSASGEETQYF
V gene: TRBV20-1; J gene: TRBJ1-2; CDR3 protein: CSAPPQGAVGYTF
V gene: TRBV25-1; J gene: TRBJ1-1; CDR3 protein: CASSEYAGANGEAFF
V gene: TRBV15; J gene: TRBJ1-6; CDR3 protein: CATSRGQNSPLHF
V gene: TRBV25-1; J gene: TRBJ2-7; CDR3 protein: CASKGALSYEQYF
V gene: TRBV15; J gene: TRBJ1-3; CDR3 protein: CATSRVGTSGNTIYF
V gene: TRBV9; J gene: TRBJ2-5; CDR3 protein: CASSVGGFGGAPQETQYF
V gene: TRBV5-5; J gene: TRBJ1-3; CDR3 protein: CASSSTGTDSGNTIYF
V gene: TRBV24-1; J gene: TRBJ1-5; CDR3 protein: CATSDLGTNQPQHF
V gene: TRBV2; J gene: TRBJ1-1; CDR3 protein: CASSPDAEAFF
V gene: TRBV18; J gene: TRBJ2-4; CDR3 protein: CASSPPLAKNIQYF
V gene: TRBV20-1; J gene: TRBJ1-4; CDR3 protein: CSARRSFNEKLFF
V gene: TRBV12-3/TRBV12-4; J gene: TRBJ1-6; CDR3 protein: CASSSRGGALHF
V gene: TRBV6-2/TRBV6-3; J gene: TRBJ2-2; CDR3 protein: CASSSRDRRYLGELFF
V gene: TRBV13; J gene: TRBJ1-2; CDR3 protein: CASSLVSAGQGYGYTF
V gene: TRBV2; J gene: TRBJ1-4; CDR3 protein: CASSDTPATNEKLFF
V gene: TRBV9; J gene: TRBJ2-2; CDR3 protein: CASTTGPSGRGTGELFF
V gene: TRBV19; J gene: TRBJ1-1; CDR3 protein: CASSPQGPTEAFF
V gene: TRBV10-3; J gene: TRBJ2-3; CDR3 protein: CAISGVAGETDTQYF
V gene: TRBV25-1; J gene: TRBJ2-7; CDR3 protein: CASSVMDMGGHEQYF
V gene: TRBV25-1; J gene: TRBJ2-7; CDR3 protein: CASSVSSGGAVEQYF
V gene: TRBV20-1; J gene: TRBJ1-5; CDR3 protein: CSAGTGRENSNQPQHF
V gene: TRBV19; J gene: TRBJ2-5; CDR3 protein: CASSEKPLQETQYF
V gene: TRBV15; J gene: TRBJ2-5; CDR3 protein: CATSSGTRGETQYF
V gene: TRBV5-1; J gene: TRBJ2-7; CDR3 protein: CASSFGGGSGGEQYF
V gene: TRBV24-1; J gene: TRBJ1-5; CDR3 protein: CATSDPTGGGNQPQHF
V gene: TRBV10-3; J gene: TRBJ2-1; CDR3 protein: CAISELAGGLAEQFF
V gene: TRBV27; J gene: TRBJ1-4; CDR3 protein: CASSPGRQVQKLFF
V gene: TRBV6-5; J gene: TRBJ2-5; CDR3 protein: CASSSARGMSQETQYF
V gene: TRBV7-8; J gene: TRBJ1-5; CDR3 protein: CASSEEAYQPQHF
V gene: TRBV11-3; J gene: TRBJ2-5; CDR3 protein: CASSLDTRETQYF